This is a list of T cell receptor beta chains from one sample in a study of CD8 T cells in Susac syndrome. Each CDR3 protein gets one entry after TCRdb re-called the immunoSEQ multiplex PCR reads with MiXCR. The repertoire holds about 280,000 distinct CDR3 sequences, with roughly 84% as singletons. Sequenced sample: CD8+ T cells from PBMCs. These receptors came from a human donor with multiple sclerosis. Each CDR3 is given with its conserved first and last residue. Fields, in order: clone size, V gene, J gene, D gene, CDR3 length, CDR3 DNA, CDR3 protein. D genes are given only for firm matches. Expanded clones get a size class; other rows say once, few or many, or leave the size out.

>once|TRBV5-6|TRBJ1-2|.|16
TGTGCCAGCAGCTTGGGAAATACAGGTTCCTACAGTGGCTACACCTTC
CASSLGNTGSYSGYTF
>.|TRBV7-2|TRBJ2-1|.|16
TGTGCCAGCAGCTCGGGGAAAGGACTCTCCTACAATGAGCAGTTCTTC
CASSSGKGLSYNEQFF
>.|TRBV15|TRBJ1-1|.|13
TGTGCCACCAGCAGACTCAGGAACACTGAAGCTTTCTTT
CATSRLRNTEAFF
>.|TRBV27|TRBJ2-1|TRBD2|14
TGTGCCAGCGGTTTTCCGGGGGGTATTGATGAGCAGTTCTTC
CASGFPGGIDEQFF
>.|TRBV15|TRBJ2-6|TRBD1|15
TGTGCCACCAGGCCTAGGGGGCGTGGGGCCAACGTCCTGACTTTC
CATRPRGRGANVLTF
>.|TRBV18|TRBJ2-5|TRBD2|16
TGTGCCAGCTCACCCCTACTAGCGGAGCTCCAAGAGACCCAGTACTTC
CASSPLLAELQETQYF
>.|TRBV7-2|TRBJ2-7|.|12
TGTGCCAGCAGCGACTACTCCTACGAGCAGTACTTC
CASSDYSYEQYF
>once|TRBV13|TRBJ1-2|.|14
TGTGCCAGCAGCTTTAACAGGGCAGCTCGCGGCTACACCTTC
CASSFNRAARGYTF
>.|TRBV11-2|TRBJ2-7|.|13
TGTGCCAGCAGCTTAGATCCAATCAACGAGCAGTACTTC
CASSLDPINEQYF
>.|TRBV19|TRBJ2-7|TRBD2|16
TGTGCCAGCGCCCACGGAATAGCGGGTGGTACCTACGAGCAGTACTTC
CASAHGIAGGTYEQYF
>.|TRBV10-3|TRBJ1-2|TRBD1|14
TGTGCCATCAGAATACCGGGACAGGGGAATGGCTACACCTTC
CAIRIPGQGNGYTF
>.|TRBV11-2|TRBJ1-1|.|17
TGTGCCAGCAGCCTACGGGACGGCGGCGTTTTGAACACTGAAGCTTTCTTT
CASSLRDGGVLNTEAFF
>.|TRBV7-9|TRBJ1-2|.|15
TGTGCCAGCAGCTTGGGGGCCGGCTCTAACTATGGCTACACCTTC
CASSLGAGSNYGYTF
>.|TRBV28|TRBJ2-3|.|16
TGTGCCAGCAGTTTACCCCCCACCGGACCGACAGATACGCAGTATTTT
CASSLPPTGPTDTQYF
>.|TRBV29-1|TRBJ2-7|.|13
TGCAGCGTTAGGGGGAATGCCGAATACGAGCAGTACTTC
CSVRGNAEYEQYF
>.|TRBV27|TRBJ1-5|TRBD1|16
TGTGCCAGCAGTTTATTTTGGGACAGATACAATCAGCCCCAGCATTTT
CASSLFWDRYNQPQHF
>.|TRBV12-5|TRBJ2-2|.|15
TGTGCTAGTGGTTTGCCCCTCGAGGGCACCGGGGAGCTGTTTTTT
CASGLPLEGTGELFF
>few|TRBV27|TRBJ2-1|.|15
TGTGCCAGCAGTTTGGACCTGGTACCCTACAATGAGCAGTTCTTC
CASSLDLVPYNEQFF
>once|TRBV9|TRBJ2-1|TRBD2|13
TGTGCCAGCAGCGTCCGGGGGGTCAATGAGCAGTTCTTC
CASSVRGVNEQFF
>.|TRBV19|TRBJ1-1|.|13
TGTGCCAGTAGTGCTCGACAGAACACTGAAGCTTTCTTT
CASSARQNTEAFF
>few|TRBV12-3/TRBV12-4|TRBJ2-5|TRBD2|17
TGTGCCAGCAGTTTAGGGTTTAGCGGGCGCTCCCAAGAGACCCAGTACTTC
CASSLGFSGRSQETQYF
>.|TRBV5-1|TRBJ2-5|TRBD2|14
TGCGCCAGCAGCCCTAGCGGACCTTACAAGACCCAGTACTTC
CASSPSGPYKTQYF
>.|TRBV13|TRBJ2-5|.|16
TGTGCCAGCAGCTCCATAGGCGGAGCGGGCCAAGAGACCCAGTACTTC
CASSSIGGAGQETQYF
>.|TRBV4-1|TRBJ2-7|.|15
TGCGCCAGCAGCCAAGAAATCAGCTTTATGGGCGAGCAGTACTTC
CASSQEISFMGEQYF
>.|TRBV9|TRBJ2-1|.|15
TGTGCCAGCAGCGTAGCCCCCGGGAGCTACAATGAGCAGTTCTTC
CASSVAPGSYNEQFF
>.|TRBV6-1|TRBJ2-7|TRBD2|15
TGTGCCAGCGCATCACTAGCGGGAGGAAGATACGAGCAGTACTTC
CASASLAGGRYEQYF
>.|TRBV29-1|TRBJ1-1|.|12
TGCAGCGTTGAATATGGGGGCTTTGAAGCTTTCTTT
CSVEYGGFEAFF
>.|TRBV20-1|TRBJ2-1|TRBD2|17
TGCAGCCGGGGGGGGCTAGCGGAGGCGGCATACTACAATGAGCAGTTCTTC
CSRGGLAEAAYYNEQFF
>.|TRBV5-4|TRBJ2-7|.|16
TGTGCCAGCAGCACCCCCGGGACTCCCTCCCTCTACGAGCAGTACTTC
CASSTPGTPSLYEQYF
>.|TRBV5-1|TRBJ2-2|.|14
TGCGCCAGCAGTCCTAGAGTTGGCACCGGGGAGCTGTTTTTT
CASSPRVGTGELFF
>few|TRBV15|TRBJ2-1|.|15
TGTGCCACCAGCGGCGTTGCTAGCATCTACAATGAGCAGTTCTTC
CATSGVASIYNEQFF
>few|TRBV20-1|TRBJ2-2|.|16
TGCAGTGCTAGAGATAGGTCAGCGTCCTACACCGGGGAGCTGTTTTTT
CSARDRSASYTGELFF
>.|TRBV5-6|TRBJ1-5|.|15
TGTGCCAGCAGCTTAGGGGTGTATAGCAATCAGCCCCAGCATTTT
CASSLGVYSNQPQHF
>.|TRBV5-6|TRBJ2-7|.|15
TGTGCCAGCAGCACCCGCCTCAGCGGGCGATACGAGCAGTACTTC
CASSTRLSGRYEQYF
>.|TRBV6-5|TRBJ1-2|.|12
TGTGCCAGCAGTTTTGGACCAGATGGCTACACCTTC
CASSFGPDGYTF
>few|TRBV27|TRBJ2-5|.|15
TGTGCCAGCAGTTTATTTGCCTCACCGAAAGAGACCCAGTACTTC
CASSLFASPKETQYF
>.|TRBV4-1|TRBJ2-5|.|13
TGCGCCAGCAGCCAACGGAGTGGGGAGACCCAGTACTTC
CASSQRSGETQYF
>.|TRBV27|TRBJ2-5|.|12
TGTGCCAGCAGCCCCCAGGGGAAGACCCAGTACTTC
CASSPQGKTQYF
>.|TRBV10-3|TRBJ2-3|TRBD2|15
TGTGCCATCAGTGAAGGGCTAGCGGGCGGGGATACGCAGTATTTT
CAISEGLAGGDTQYF